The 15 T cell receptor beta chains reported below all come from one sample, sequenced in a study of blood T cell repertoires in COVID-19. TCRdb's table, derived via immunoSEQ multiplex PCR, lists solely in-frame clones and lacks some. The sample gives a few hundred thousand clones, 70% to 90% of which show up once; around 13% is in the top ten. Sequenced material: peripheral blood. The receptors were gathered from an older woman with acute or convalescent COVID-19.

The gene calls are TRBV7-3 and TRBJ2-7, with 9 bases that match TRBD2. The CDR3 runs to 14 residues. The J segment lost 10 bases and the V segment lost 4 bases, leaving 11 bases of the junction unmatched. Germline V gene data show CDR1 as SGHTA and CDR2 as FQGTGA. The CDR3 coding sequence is TGTGCCAGCAGCTCAGGACTAGCGCCAACTCCCCAGTACTTC. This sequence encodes CASSSGLAPTPQYF.

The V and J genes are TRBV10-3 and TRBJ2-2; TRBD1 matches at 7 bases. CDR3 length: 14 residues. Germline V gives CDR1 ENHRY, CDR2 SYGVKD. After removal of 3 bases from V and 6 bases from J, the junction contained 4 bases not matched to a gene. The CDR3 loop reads CAISELGQAGELFF. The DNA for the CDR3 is TGTGCCATCAGTGAACTAGGACAGGCCGGGGAGCTGTTTTTT.

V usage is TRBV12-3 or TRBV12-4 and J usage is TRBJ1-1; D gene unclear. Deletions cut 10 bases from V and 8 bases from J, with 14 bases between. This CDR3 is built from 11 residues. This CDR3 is CATNSLREAFF. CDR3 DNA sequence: TGTGCCACAAATTCTCTGAGGGAAGCTTTCTTT.

The CDR3 DNA sequence: TGTGCCAGCAGACCCACTAGCGGGAGGAACACCGGGGAGCTGTTTTTT. Translating gives CASRPTSGRNTGELFF. The rearrangement links TRBV7-9 to TRBJ2-2; 11 nucleotides line up with TRBD2. V lost 6 bases, J lost 1 base, and 4 bases stayed unmatched. This CDR3 spans 16 amino acids. Germline V CDR1 and CDR2: SEHNR, FQNEAQ (reference sequence).

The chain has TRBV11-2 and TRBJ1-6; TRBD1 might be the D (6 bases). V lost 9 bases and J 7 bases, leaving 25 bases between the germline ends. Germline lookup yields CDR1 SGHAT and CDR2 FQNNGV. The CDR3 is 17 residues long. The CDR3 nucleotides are TGTGCCAGTAACCTAGGTCGGGCAGGGGCGATGAATTCACCCCTCCACTTT. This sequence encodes CASNLGRAGAMNSPLHF. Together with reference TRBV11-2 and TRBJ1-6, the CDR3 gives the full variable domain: EAGVAQSPRYKIIEKRQSVAFWCNPISGHATLYWYQQILGQGPKLLIQFQNNGVVDDSQLPKDRFSAERLKGVDSTLKIQPAKLEDSAVYLCASNLGRAGAMNSPLHFGNGTRLTVT.

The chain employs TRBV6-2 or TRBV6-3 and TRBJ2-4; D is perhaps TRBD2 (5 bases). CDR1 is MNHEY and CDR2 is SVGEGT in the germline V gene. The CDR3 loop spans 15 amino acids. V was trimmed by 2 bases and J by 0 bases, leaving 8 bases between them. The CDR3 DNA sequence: TGTGCCAGCAGTTACCTCGGACTAGCCAAAAACATTCAGTACTTC. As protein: CASSYLGLAKNIQYF.

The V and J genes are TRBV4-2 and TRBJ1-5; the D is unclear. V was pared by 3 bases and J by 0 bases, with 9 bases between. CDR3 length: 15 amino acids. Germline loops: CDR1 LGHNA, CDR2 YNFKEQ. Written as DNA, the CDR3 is TGTGCCAGCAGCCAGGGAGAAAATAGCAATCAGCCCCAGCATTTT. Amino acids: CASSQGENSNQPQHF.

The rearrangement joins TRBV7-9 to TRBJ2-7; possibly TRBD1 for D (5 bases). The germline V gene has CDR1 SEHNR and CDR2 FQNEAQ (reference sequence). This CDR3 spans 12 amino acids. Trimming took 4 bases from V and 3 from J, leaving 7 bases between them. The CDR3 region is CASSSQGYEQYF. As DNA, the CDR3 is TGTGCCAGCAGCTCGCAGGGCTACGAGCAGTACTTC.

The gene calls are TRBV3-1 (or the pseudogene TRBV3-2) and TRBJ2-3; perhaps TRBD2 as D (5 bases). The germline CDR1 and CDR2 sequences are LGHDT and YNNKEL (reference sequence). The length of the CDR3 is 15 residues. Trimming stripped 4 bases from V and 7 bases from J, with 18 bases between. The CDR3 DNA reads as TGTGCCAGCAGCCCCAGGACTGGTTCGACATATACGCAGTATTTT. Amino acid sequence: CASSPRTGSTYTQYF.

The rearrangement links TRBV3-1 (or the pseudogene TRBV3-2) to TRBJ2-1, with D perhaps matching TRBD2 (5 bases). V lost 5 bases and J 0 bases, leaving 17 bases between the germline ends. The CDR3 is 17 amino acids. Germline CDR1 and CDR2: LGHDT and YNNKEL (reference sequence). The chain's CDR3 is CASSSDPRGYSYNEQFF. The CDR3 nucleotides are TGTGCCAGCAGCTCGGATCCTCGGGGTTACTCCTACAATGAGCAGTTCTTC.

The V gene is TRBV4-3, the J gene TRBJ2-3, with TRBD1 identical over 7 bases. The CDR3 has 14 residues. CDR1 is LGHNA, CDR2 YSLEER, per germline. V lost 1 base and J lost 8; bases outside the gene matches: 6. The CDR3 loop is CASSQATGEGTQYF. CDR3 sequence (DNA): TGCGCCAGCAGCCAAGCAACAGGGGAAGGTACGCAGTATTTT.

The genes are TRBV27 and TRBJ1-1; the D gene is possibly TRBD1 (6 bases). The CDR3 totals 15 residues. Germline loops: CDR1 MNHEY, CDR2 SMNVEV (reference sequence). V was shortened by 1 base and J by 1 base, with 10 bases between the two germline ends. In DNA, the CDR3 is TGTGCCAGCAGTTTATTGGGAGGGGGGAACACTGAAGCTTTCTTT. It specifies CASSLLGGGNTEAFF.

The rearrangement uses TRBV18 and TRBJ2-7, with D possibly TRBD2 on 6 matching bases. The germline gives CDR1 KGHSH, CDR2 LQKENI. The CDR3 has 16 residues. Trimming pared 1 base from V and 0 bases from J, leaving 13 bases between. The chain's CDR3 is CASSPQLAYSSYEQYF. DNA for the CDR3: TGTGCCAGCTCACCACAGCTAGCGTATAGCTCCTACGAGCAGTACTTC. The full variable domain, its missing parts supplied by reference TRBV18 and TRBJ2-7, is NAGVMQNPRHLVRRRGQEARLRCSPMKGHSHVYWYRQLPEEGLKFMVYLQKENIIDESGMPKERFSAEFPKEGPSILRIQQVVRGDSAAYFCASSPQLAYSSYEQYFGPGTRLTVT.

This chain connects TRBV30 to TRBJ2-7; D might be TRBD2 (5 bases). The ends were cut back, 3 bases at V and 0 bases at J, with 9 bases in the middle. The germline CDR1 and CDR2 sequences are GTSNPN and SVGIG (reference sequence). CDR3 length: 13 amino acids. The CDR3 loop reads CAWRDLSSYEQYF. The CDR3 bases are TGTGCCTGGAGGGACTTGAGCTCCTACGAGCAGTACTTC.

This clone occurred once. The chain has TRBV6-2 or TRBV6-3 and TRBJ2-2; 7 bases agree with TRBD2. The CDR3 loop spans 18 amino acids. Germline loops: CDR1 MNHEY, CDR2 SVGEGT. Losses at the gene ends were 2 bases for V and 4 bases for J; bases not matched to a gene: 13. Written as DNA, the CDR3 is TGTGCCAGCAGTTACCAATACCCCGGGGGGACGGGCACCGGGGAGCTGTTTTTT. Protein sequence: CASSYQYPGGTGTGELFF.